The sequence of this T cell receptor (beta chain) was determined in a study of T cells and Merkel cell carcinoma outcomes. This clone was observed a handful of times. Its antigen is unidentified. Regarding the study as a whole: Merkel cell carcinoma outcomes were reportedly predicted by repertoire and T-cell density.

Sequencing was performed with immunoSEQ multiplex PCR; in TCRdb, only in-frame clones are kept and a portion is missing. The sample carries fewer than 25,000 clones, almost 85% recorded once. The CDR3 spans 14 residues. Germline CDR1 reads MNHEY; CDR2 reads SMNVEV (reference sequence). V dropped 6 bases and J dropped 11 bases, with 20 bases sitting between them. This receptor was taken from a human donor with Merkel cell carcinoma. Sequenced: tumor tissue from Merkel cell carcinoma. V and J are TRBV27 and TRBJ1-5; D is ambiguous. CDR3 coding DNA: TGTGCCAGCAGCCCACAGACCTCGCGAGAGGCCCAGCATTTT. Residues: CASSPQTSREAQHF.